This is a list of T cell receptor beta chains from one sample in a study of siplizumab effects on memory and regulatory T cells. Method: immunoSEQ multiplex PCR; TCRdb's copy keeps in-frame clones and lacks some. The sample shows about 57,000 clones, approximately 87% of them seen only once. Sequencing was carried out using memory CD4+ T cells sorted from blood. The receptors stem from a human donor in good health. Both conserved end residues are part of each CDR3. The D gene is left open where the match is weak. Expanded clones are given a class, and other clones once, few, many or no size at all.

clone size,D gene,V gene,J gene,CDR3 DNA,CDR3 protein
NA,NA,TRBV6-1,TRBJ1-1,TGTGCCACCGGACAGCGAAACACTGAAGCTTTCTTT,CATGQRNTEAFF
NA,NA,TRBV2,TRBJ1-6,TGTGCCAGTTACGCAGGGTTTTCACCCCTCCACTTT,CASYAGFSPLHF
once,NA,TRBV6-1,TRBJ1-1,TGTGCCAGCAGTGAACGCAGGCGGAACACTGAAGCTTTCTTT,CASSERRRNTEAFF
NA,TRBD2,TRBV9,TRBJ2-2,TGTGCCAGCAGCGGAGTTGCGGGGGGGTTGTTCACCGGGGAGCTGTTTTTT,CASSGVAGGLFTGELFF
NA,NA,TRBV27,TRBJ2-1,TGTGCCAGCAGTCTCGCCGGGACTTCGGAGGAGCAGTTCTTC,CASSLAGTSEEQFF
once,NA,TRBV2,TRBJ1-2,TGTGCCAGCAGTGAGGGGCGCTTCGGGGGCTACACCTTC,CASSEGRFGGYTF
NA,NA,TRBV6-1,TRBJ2-7,TGTGCCAGCAAGACACAGGCTGGGGAGTACTTC,CASKTQAGEYF
once,NA,TRBV2,TRBJ2-1,TGTGCCAGCAGAAGGGACGTTGGGGAGTTCTTC,CASRRDVGEFF
NA,NA,TRBV7-8,TRBJ2-6,TGTGCCAGCAGCCGACGGTCTTCTGGGGCCAACGTCCTGACTTTC,CASSRRSSGANVLTF
NA,TRBD2,TRBV6-1,TRBJ2-5,TGTGCCAGCAACACTTTAGCGGGAGGGAGTGAGACCCAGTACTTC,CASNTLAGGSETQYF
NA,TRBD1,TRBV11-2,TRBJ1-1,TGTGCCAGCAGCCGGGACAGAAACACTGAAGCTTTCTTT,CASSRDRNTEAFF
NA,NA,TRBV7-6,TRBJ1-3,TGTGCCAGCAGCTTAGTATCGACAGGATCTGGAAACACCATATATTTT,CASSLVSTGSGNTIYF
few,NA,TRBV19,TRBJ2-3,TGTGCCAGTAGTTACGGCGGCACAGATACGCAGTATTTT,CASSYGGTDTQYF
few,NA,TRBV7-9,TRBJ2-5,TGTGCCAGCAGCTTACGTGCCGAAGAGACCCAGTACTTC,CASSLRAEETQYF
NA,TRBD1,TRBV18,TRBJ2-7,TGTGCCAGCTCACCAGGGACAGGGGGGAACTACGAGCAGTACTTC,CASSPGTGGNYEQYF
NA,TRBD1,TRBV5-4,TRBJ1-2,TGTGCCAGCAGCCCTGGACAGGGGGCCTACTATGGCTACACCTTC,CASSPGQGAYYGYTF
few,NA,TRBV5-1,TRBJ1-5,TGCGCCAGCAGCTTGGAAGGGGTTAGCAATCAGCCCCAGCATTTT,CASSLEGVSNQPQHF
NA,TRBD2,TRBV5-1,TRBJ2-5,TGCGCCAGCAGCTTGGCCGGCGCGGGGGGGCCGGGGGAGACCCAGTACTTC,CASSLAGAGGPGETQYF
few,NA,TRBV20-1,TRBJ2-1,TGCAGTGCTACATTCAGGGATGAGCAGTTCTTC,CSATFRDEQFF
many,TRBD1,TRBV14,TRBJ1-2,TGTGCCAGCAGCCTTAGGACAGGGAGCTATGGCTACACCTTC,CASSLRTGSYGYTF
NA,TRBD2,TRBV9,TRBJ2-3,TGTGCCAGCAGCGCCCAATCTCCGGGACTAGCGGTCGGTAAGGCAGATACGCAGTATTTT,CASSAQSPGLAVGKADTQYF
NA,TRBD1,TRBV23-1,TRBJ2-7,TGCGCCAGCAGTCAACACCAGCTAGGACAGGGGGTTGGGGAGCAGTACTTC,CASSQHQLGQGVGEQYF
NA,TRBD1,TRBV5-1,TRBJ2-7,TGCGCCAGCAGCTACGGGGGGACAGGGACAAGGGGCGAGCAGTACTTC,CASSYGGTGTRGEQYF
NA,NA,TRBV18,TRBJ1-4,TGTGCCAGCTCACCATTAGGGGAGACAACTAATGAAAAACTGTTTTTT,CASSPLGETTNEKLFF
NA,NA,TRBV5-5,TRBJ2-7,TGTGCCAGCAGCTTGGAATACGAGCAGTACTTC,CASSLEYEQYF
medium-sized,NA,TRBV19,TRBJ1-1,TGTGCCAGTAGTTTGAAGCAGGGGACCTACACTGAAGCTTTCTTT,CASSLKQGTYTEAFF
NA,TRBD2,TRBV6-5,TRBJ2-1,TGTGCCAGCAGTGGCTTAGCGGGTGAGCAGTTCTTC,CASSGLAGEQFF
NA,TRBD1,TRBV28,TRBJ1-1,TGTGCCAGCAGTTTATGGGGACAGGGAAAGACTGAAGCTTTCTTT,CASSLWGQGKTEAFF
NA,TRBD2,TRBV18,TRBJ2-7,TGTGCCAGCTCACCTACTAGCGGGAGTACCTACGAGCAGTACTTC,CASSPTSGSTYEQYF
once,TRBD1,TRBV18,TRBJ1-5,TGTGCCAGCTCACCACAAGGGACAGGGGAACAGCCCCAGCATTTT,CASSPQGTGEQPQHF
NA,TRBD2,TRBV13,TRBJ2-7,TGTGCCAGCAGCTTACAAGCGGGGAGCTACGAGCAGTACTTC,CASSLQAGSYEQYF
NA,TRBD2,TRBV9,TRBJ2-7,TGTGCCAGCAGCGACGGGACTAGCGGGAGAAGGGGGCGCGAGCAGTACTTC,CASSDGTSGRRGREQYF
few,NA,TRBV6-5,TRBJ1-5,TGTGCCAGCAGTTACTCCGGGGCCAGGGATCAGCCCCAGCATTTT,CASSYSGARDQPQHF
NA,NA,TRBV27,TRBJ1-1,TGTGCCAGCAGCCTGGGCCCGACTTCGAGGGAAGCTTTCTTT,CASSLGPTSREAFF
NA,NA,TRBV11-2,TRBJ1-1,TGTGCCAGCAGCCCCCCGGAGGCGGTGGGAGCTTTCTTT,CASSPPEAVGAFF
NA,TRBD2,TRBV6-5,TRBJ2-7,TGTGCCAGCCGGGAGGCCATTAACTACGAGCAGTACTTC,CASREAINYEQYF
NA,NA,TRBV4-1,TRBJ2-1,TGCGCCAGCAGCCATGTCGACTGGAATGAGCAGTTCTTC,CASSHVDWNEQFF
once,TRBD1,TRBV7-6,TRBJ1-1,TGTGCCAGCAGCTTAGGACAGGGGGAAGCTTTCTTT,CASSLGQGEAFF
NA,TRBD2,TRBV11-2,TRBJ2-1,TGTGCCAGCAGCTTAGAGGGACTAGCGGGGGGAAGCCGGTTCTTC,CASSLEGLAGGSRFF
NA,NA,TRBV21-1,TRBJ2-7,TGTGCCAGCAGCACCCGAGTGACTAGCGGACTGATCTACGAGCAGTACTTC,CASSTRVTSGLIYEQYF
NA,NA,TRBV10-1,TRBJ2-7,TGCGCCAGCAGGCCGACAGGACCCTCCTACGAGCAGTACTTC,CASRPTGPSYEQYF
NA,NA,TRBV7-2,TRBJ2-5,TGTGCCAGCAGCTTCGGCCAAGAGACCCAGTACTTC,CASSFGQETQYF
NA,NA,TRBV5-1,TRBJ1-3,TGCGCCAGCAGCGCAACCTTTGGACAGCCTGGAAACACCATATATTTT,CASSATFGQPGNTIYF
NA,TRBD2,TRBV4-1,TRBJ2-1,TGCGCCAGCAGCCAAGAAGGGAGACTAGCGAATGAGCAGTTCTTC,CASSQEGRLANEQFF
NA,NA,TRBV28,TRBJ2-5,TGTGCCAGCAGATCCTCCTCGGAGACCCAGTACTTC,CASRSSSETQYF
NA,NA,TRBV27,TRBJ1-1,TGTGCCAGCAGTTTAGAGGGAGTGAGGACTGAAGCTTTCTTT,CASSLEGVRTEAFF
NA,NA,TRBV18,TRBJ1-1,TGTGCCAGCTCCCGGGACGACTTTAATTTTGGTATCACTGAAGCTTTCTTT,CASSRDDFNFGITEAFF
NA,NA,TRBV30,TRBJ2-7,TGTGCCTGGAGTTTCCCGGGGGGCCCCACCTACGAGCAGTACTTC,CAWSFPGGPTYEQYF
NA,NA,TRBV5-6,TRBJ1-3,TGTGCCAGCAGTTCCGGTCCTGGAAACACCATATATTTT,CASSSGPGNTIYF
once,NA,TRBV4-2,TRBJ1-2,TGTGCCAGCAGCCAAGATGCCTGGGGCTACACCTTC,CASSQDAWGYTF
NA,NA,TRBV6-1,TRBJ2-7,TGTGCCAGCAGAGCCCATATCGCGGCGCGGGAGCAGTACTTC,CASRAHIAAREQYF
NA,NA,TRBV6-5,TRBJ2-7,TGTGCCAGCAGTTACTTTATGGGGGAGCAGTACTTC,CASSYFMGEQYF
NA,TRBD1,TRBV27,TRBJ1-3,TGTGCCAGCAGTCCGCTGACAGGGGCCGAAAACACCATATATTTT,CASSPLTGAENTIYF
once,TRBD1,TRBV5-1,TRBJ1-1,TGCGCCAGCAGCGCGGGACAGGGCGTCGCTGAAGCTTTCTTT,CASSAGQGVAEAFF
NA,NA,TRBV29-1,TRBJ2-2,TGCAGCGTTGGCCCAGCGATCACCGGGGAGCTGTTTTTT,CSVGPAITGELFF
few,NA,TRBV6-4,TRBJ2-1,TGTGCCAGCAGTGCCGAGGGGGGGCTAAGCTCCTACAATGAGCAGTTCTTC,CASSAEGGLSSYNEQFF
NA,NA,TRBV25-1,TRBJ2-5,TGTGCCAGCAACGACAAGGGGTCGGGAGAGACCCAGTACTTC,CASNDKGSGETQYF